The source of this TCR beta chain is a study of T-cell reconstitution after alpha-beta-depleted transplantation in children. General study findings and limits: Reports say that about two months after transplant, the alpha-beta T cells came out of several hundred graft clones that had expanded. Surviving recipient T cells and thymic progenitors accounted for the high day-60 TCRbeta diversity observed in some patients.

TCRbeta library construction was performed incorporating unique molecular identifiers. MiXCR was run by TCRdb on the PCR reads, yielding one entry per CDR3 protein. The data contain hundreds of thousands of distinct CDR3 sequences, 13% of them singletons. This clonotype was detected ten times or more. Antigen specificity is unknown. This CDR3 contains 15 residues. The V gene's germline CDR1 is MNHEY and CDR2 SMNVEV (reference sequence). V lost 3 bases and J lost 9, with 18 bases in between. The starting material was PBMCs, obtained before TCRalphabeta/CD19-depleted stem cell transplant. V gene TRBV27 combines with J gene TRBJ1-5, with D hard to call. This clonotype was sampled from a girl aged 2 to 9 with congenital amegakaryocytic thrombocytopenia, due to receive a stem cell transplant. The CDR3 DNA is TGTGCCAGCAGTTTCCAACCCTTCATCGACTCGCCCCAGCATTTT. Encoded protein: CASSFQPFIDSPQHF.